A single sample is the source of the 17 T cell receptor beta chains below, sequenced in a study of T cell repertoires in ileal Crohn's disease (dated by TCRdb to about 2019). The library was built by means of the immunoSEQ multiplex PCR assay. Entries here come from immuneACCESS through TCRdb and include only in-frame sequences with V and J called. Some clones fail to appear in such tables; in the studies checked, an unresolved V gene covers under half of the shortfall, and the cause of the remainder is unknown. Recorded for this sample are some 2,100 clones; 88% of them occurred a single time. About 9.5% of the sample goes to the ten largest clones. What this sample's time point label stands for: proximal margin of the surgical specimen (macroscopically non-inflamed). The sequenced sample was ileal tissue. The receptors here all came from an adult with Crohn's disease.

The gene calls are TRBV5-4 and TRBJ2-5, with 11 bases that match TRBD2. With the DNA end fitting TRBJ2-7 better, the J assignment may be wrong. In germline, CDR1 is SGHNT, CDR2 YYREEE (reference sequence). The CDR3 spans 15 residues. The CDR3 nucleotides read TGTGCCAGCAGCTTACTTAGCGGGGGGGCCTACGAGCAGTACTTC. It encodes CASSLLSGGAYEQYF.

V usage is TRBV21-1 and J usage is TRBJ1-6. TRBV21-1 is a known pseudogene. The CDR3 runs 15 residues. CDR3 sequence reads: CASSVAHSNHSPLHF. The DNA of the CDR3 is TGTGCCAGCAGCGTGGCGCACTCTAATCATTCACCCCTCCACTTT.

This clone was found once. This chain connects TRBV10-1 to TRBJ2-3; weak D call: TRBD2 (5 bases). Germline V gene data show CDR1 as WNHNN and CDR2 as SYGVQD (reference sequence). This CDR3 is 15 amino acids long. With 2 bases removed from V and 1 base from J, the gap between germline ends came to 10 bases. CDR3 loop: CASSEGGRRTDTQYF. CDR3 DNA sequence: TGCGCCAGCAGTGAGGGCGGGCGCCGCACAGATACGCAGTATTTT.

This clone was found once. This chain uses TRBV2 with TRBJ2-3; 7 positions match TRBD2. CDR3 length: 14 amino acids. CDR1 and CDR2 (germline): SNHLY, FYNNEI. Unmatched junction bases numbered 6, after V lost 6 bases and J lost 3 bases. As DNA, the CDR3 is TGTGCCAGCAGCGACCCCGGGAGGACAGATACGCAGTATTTT. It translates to CASSDPGRTDTQYF.

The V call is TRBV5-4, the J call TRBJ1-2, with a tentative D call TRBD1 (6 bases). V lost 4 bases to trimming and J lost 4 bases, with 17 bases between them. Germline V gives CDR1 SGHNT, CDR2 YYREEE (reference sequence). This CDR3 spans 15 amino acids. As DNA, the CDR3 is TGTGCCAGCAGCCGGCTCCGGGACACGACCTATGGCTACACCTTC. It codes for CASSRLRDTTYGYTF.

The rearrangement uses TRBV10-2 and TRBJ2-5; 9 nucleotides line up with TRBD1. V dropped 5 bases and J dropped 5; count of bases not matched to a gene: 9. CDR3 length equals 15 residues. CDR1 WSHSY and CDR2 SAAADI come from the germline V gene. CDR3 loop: CASSPGQGSGETQYF. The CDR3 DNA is TGCGCCAGCAGTCCAGGACAGGGGTCCGGGGAGACCCAGTACTTC.

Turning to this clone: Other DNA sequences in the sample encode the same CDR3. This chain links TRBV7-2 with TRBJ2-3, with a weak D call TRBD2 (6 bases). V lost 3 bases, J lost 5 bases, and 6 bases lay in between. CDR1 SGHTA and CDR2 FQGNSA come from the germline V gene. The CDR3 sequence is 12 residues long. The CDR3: CASSLGLDTQYF. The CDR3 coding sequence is TGTGCCAGCAGCTTGGGACTAGATACGCAGTATTTT.

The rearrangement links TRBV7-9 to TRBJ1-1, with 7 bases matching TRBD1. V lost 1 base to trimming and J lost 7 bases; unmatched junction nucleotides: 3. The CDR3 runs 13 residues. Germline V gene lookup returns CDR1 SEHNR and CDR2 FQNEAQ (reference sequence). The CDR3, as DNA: TGTGCCAGCAGCTTAGTAGGGACAGTTGAAGCTTTCTTT. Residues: CASSLVGTVEAFF.

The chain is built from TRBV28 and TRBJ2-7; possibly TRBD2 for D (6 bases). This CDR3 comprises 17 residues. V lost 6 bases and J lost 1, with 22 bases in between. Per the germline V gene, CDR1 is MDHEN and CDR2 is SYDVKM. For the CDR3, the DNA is TGTGCCAGCAGCTTCCTCCCGGGACTGACAATATCCTACGAGCAGTACTTC. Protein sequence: CASSFLPGLTISYEQYF.

The CDR3 nucleotides read TGTGCCATCAGAGGACAGGGTGATGGCTACACCTTC. Protein: CAIRGQGDGYTF. J is TRBJ1-2 and V is TRBV10-3; 8 bases align to TRBD1. The CDR3 spans 12 residues. V was clipped by 6 bases and J by 6 bases; unmatched bases: 3. Germline CDR1 and CDR2: ENHRY and SYGVKD.

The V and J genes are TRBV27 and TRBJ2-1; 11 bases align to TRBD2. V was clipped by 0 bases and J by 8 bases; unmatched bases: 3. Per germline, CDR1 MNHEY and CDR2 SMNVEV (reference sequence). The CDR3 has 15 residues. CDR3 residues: CASSLSASGRYEQFF. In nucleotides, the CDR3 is TGTGCCAGCAGTTTATCGGCTAGCGGGAGGTATGAGCAGTTCTTC.

The CDR3 DNA follows: TGTGCCAGCAGTGCGGGGTACGAGCAGTACTTC. It encodes CASSAGYEQYF. The rearrangement uses TRBV28 and TRBJ2-7; a weak D match, TRBD2 (6 bases). Germline assignment: CDR1 MDHEN and CDR2 SYDVKM. V was pared by 5 bases and J by 4 bases, with 6 bases between. This CDR3 comprises 11 residues.

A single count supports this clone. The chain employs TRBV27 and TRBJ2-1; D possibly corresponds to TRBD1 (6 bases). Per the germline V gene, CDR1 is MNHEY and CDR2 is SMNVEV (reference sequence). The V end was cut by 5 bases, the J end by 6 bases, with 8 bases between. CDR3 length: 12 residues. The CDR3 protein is CASSRDINEQFF. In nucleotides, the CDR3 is TGTGCCAGCAGTAGGGACATCAATGAGCAGTTCTTC.

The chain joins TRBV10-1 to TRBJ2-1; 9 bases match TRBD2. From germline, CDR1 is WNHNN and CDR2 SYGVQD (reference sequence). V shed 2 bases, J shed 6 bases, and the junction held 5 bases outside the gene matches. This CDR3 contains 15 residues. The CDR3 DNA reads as TGCGCCAGCAGTGAGGCCGGGACTAGCCTCAATGAGCAGTTCTTC. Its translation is CASSEAGTSLNEQFF.

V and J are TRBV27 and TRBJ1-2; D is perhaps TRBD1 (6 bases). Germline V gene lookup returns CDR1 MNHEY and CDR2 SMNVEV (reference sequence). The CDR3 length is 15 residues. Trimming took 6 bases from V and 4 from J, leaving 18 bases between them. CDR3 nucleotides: TGTGCCAGCAGCGATTACCCCGGGACACCCTATGGCTACACCTTC. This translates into CASSDYPGTPYGYTF.

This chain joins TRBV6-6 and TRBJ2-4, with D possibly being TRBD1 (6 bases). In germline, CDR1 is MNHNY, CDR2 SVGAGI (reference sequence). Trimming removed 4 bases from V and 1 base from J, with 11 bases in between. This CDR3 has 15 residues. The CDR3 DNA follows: TGTGCCAGCAGTTTCTGGGACATGGCCAAAAACATTCAGTACTTC. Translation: CASSFWDMAKNIQYF.

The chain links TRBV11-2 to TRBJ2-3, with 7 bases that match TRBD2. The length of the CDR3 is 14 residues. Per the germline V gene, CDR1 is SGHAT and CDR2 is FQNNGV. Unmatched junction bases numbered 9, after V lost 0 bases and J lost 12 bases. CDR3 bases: TGTGCCAGCAGCTTAGAGCGGGGGACGCAGGGTCAGTATTTT. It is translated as CASSLERGTQGQYF.